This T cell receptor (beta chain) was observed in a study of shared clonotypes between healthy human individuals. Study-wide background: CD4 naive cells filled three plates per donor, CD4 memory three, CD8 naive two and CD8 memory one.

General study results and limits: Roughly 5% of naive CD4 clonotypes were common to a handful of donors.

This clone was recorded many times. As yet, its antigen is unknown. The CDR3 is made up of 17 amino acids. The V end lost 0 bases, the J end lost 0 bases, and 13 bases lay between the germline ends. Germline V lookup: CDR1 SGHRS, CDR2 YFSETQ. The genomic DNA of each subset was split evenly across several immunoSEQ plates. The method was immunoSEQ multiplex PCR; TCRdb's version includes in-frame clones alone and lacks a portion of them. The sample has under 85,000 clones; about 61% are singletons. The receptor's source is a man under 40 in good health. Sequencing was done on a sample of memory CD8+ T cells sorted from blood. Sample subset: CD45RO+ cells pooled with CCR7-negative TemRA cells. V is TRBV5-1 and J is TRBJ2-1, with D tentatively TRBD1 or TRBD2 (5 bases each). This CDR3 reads CASSLGLGTASYNEQFF. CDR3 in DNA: TGCGCCAGCAGCTTGGGCCTCGGGACGGCCTCCTACAATGAGCAGTTCTTC.